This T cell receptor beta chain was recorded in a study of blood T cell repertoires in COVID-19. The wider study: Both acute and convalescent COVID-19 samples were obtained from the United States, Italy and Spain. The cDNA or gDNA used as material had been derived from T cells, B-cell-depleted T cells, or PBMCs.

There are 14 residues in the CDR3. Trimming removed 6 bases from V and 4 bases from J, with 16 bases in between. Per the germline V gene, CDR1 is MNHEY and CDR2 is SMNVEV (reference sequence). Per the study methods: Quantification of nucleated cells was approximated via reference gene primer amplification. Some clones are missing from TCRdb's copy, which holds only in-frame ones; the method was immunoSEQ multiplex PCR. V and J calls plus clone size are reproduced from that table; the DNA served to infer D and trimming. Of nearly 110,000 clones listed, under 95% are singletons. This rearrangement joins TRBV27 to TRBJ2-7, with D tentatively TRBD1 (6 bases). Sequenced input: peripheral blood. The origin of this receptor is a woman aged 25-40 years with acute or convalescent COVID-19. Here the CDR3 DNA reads TGTGCCAGCAGCCTCCACAGGGATTTTTACGAGCAGTACTTC. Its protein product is CASSLHRDFYEQYF.